This TCR beta chain came from a study of CD4 and CD8 cells across lung adenocarcinoma regions. CDR1 and CDR2 (germline): MNHEY, SMNVEV (reference sequence). CDR3 length: 15 residues. The V end lost 11 bases, the J end lost 0 bases, and 19 bases lay between the germline ends. Localized lung adenocarcinoma, a non-small cell lung cancer, affected the donors. Each CDR3 protein gets one entry after TCRdb re-called the PCR reads with MiXCR. The sample includes under 20,000 distinct CDR3 sequences, 45% to 55% of them seen just once. The V gene is TRBV27, the J gene TRBJ2-5; D is perhaps TRBD1 or TRBD2 (6 bases each). The origin of this receptor is a male donor with lung adenocarcinoma. The CD4 and CD8 labels of this study may be unreliable. Material: CD4+ T cells from the margin of a lung tumor. As DNA, the CDR3 is TGTGCCGCGGGGCTCGGGGGCCGTGACCAAGAGACCCAGTACTTC. This sequence encodes CAAGLGGRDQETQYF.